Sequencing of this TCR beta chain was carried out in a study of blood T cell repertoires in COVID-19. About the study: PBMCs, B-cell-depleted T cells, or T cells provided the cDNA or gDNA that made up the material.

Assignment of participants to cohorts was predicated upon participant-reported clinical history. During the 2 weeks before they entered the study, exposed participants had met someone with a PCR-confirmed or clinician-diagnosed COVID-19 case. How the authors handled the data: Estimates of nucleated cell counts were drawn from the amplification of reference gene primers. The method was immunoSEQ multiplex PCR; TCRdb's version includes in-frame clones alone and lacks a portion of them. V and J calls plus clone size are reproduced from that table; the DNA served to infer D and trimming. The sample includes around 250,000 clones, 82% seen only once; the top ten take 5%. V lost 1 base to trimming and J lost 0 bases, with 12 bases between them. Germline assignment: CDR1 SGHDT and CDR2 YYEEEE. The CDR3 consists of 16 residues.

The sample consisted of PBMCs or T cells enriched from blood (not recorded which). The receptor was isolated from a man between 40 and 49 years old who had been exposed to COVID-19. V usage is TRBV5-6 and J usage is TRBJ2-3; D might be TRBD2 (5 bases). CDR3 residues: CASSLPGGYSTDTQYF. CDR3 sequence (DNA): TGTGCCAGCAGCTTGCCGGGCGGGTATAGCACAGATACGCAGTATTTT. Drawing the rest from reference TRBV5-6 and TRBJ2-3, the complete variable domain is DAGVTQSPTHLIKTRGQQVTLRCSPKSGHDTVSWYQQALGQGPQFIFQYYEEEERQRGNFPDRFSGHQFPNYSSELNVNALLLGDSALYLCASSLPGGYSTDTQYFGPGTRLTVL.